The table lists the clone carrying this T cell receptor beta chain with a count of one. This sample stems from a study of blood T cell repertoires in COVID-19. Overall study context: Samples representing acute and convalescent COVID-19 were sourced from the United States, Italy and Spain. Sample material is recorded as cDNA or gDNA derived from T cells, B-cell-depleted T cells, or PBMCs.

Produced via immunoSEQ multiplex PCR; TCRdb's table is partial and in-frame only. Here the sample spans some 270,000 clones, approximately 85% being singletons. Individuals aged 18 to 89 years were recruited from about two dozen US areas. A COVID-19 case had been met by exposed participants during the 2 weeks before study entry. V shed 2 bases and J shed 1 base, with 12 bases lying between them. The length of the CDR3 is 16 residues. Germline-derived CDR1 and CDR2 are MNHNS and SASEGT. V gene TRBV6-1 combines with J gene TRBJ1-5; D not resolved. This TCR was sampled from a woman in her forties or fifties who had been exposed to COVID-19. The sample taken for sequencing was PBMCs or T cells enriched from blood (not recorded which). Here the CDR3 DNA reads TGTGCCAGCAGTGAAACGGGAGGACGGAGCAATCAGCCCCAGCATTTT. Translated, it gives CASSETGGRSNQPQHF.